This TCR beta chain was captured in a study of early T cells in non-severe SARS-CoV-2 infection. TCRdb passed the 5' RACE reads through MiXCR, listing each CDR3 protein once. Of around 20,000 distinct CDR3 sequences in the sample, approximately 4.3% were seen once. Many counts were recorded for this clonotype. The CDR3 runs to 14 residues. Per germline, CDR1 SGHAT and CDR2 FQNNGV. The ends lost 6 bases at V and 3 bases at J; junction bases unmatched: 6. V is TRBV11-2 and J is TRBJ2-5; TRBD1 matches at 8 bases. The receptor was derived from an adult who was a healthcare worker with PCR-confirmed SARS-CoV-2 infection or an uninfected control (not recorded which). Sequenced material: whole blood. DNA of the CDR3: TGTGCCAGCAGACCTACAGGGGGAGAAGAGACCCAGTACTTC. Its protein product is CASRPTGGEETQYF.